This TCR beta chain was sequenced in a study of beta chain features in type 1 diabetes (dated by TCRdb to the late 2010s). Context from the whole study: No differences in mean age, gender distribution, total cell number or subset yield were found between patients and healthy donors. A total of about 100 million sorted cells were examined across all samples, and RNA yield correlated strongly with the number of cells per subset. The study compared the TCRB repertoires of sorted circulating CD4+ T cell subsets in recently diagnosed type 1 diabetes patients with those in matched healthy donors. Naive and central memory subsets were obtained from all 30 or so donors, but regulatory and stem cell-like memory subsets were isolated from only 8 patients and roughly eight healthy donors. Results the study describes overall, beyond this receptor: Naive, central memory and regulatory TCRB repertoires appeared to be more similar among patients than among healthy donors. Because cDNA was sequenced instead of genomic DNA, activated cells with high expression could be over-represented, although the groups did not differ in activation or CD3 levels. A moderate but significant shortening of TCRB CDR3 length was observed in type 1 diabetes patients in all four CD4+ subsets. Only small numbers of individuals were included in the HLA sub-analyses, which left unresolved whether HLA type had any influence on TCRB rearrangement. At VDJ recombination sites, type 1 diabetes patients had fewer insertions and more deleted nucleotides, which implies abnormalities in thymic rearrangement. PCR might favor shorter templates, but patient and control samples were amplified and corrected together, so any skew would affect both groups equally.

V and J lose 3 bases and 7 bases, and a span of 10 bases separates them. Sequences SGHTA (CDR1) and FQGNSA (CDR2) are obtained from the germline V gene. The CDR3 sequence holds 13 residues, the cysteine and phenylalanine included. Solely the CDR3 DNA is kept, with 39 bases framed from the first base. Each donor gave one peripheral blood draw, averaging approximately 0.11 L, which was collected into heparinised tubes. A BD FACSAria II and a panel including CD45RO, CCR7, CD25, CD127, CD95 and CD27 were used to sort naive, central memory, regulatory and stem cell-like memory CD4+ T cells. Every sorted population had a purity above 98%. PBMCs were isolated right away by Lymphoprep density gradient centrifugation and were stained directly, without culture. So that batch effects would be minimized, each experiment stained and sorted samples in pairs, pairing one healthy donor with one patient. As for this clone: Its antigen remains undetermined. There are no base qualities to consult, and no much larger clone falls within one base.

All of the isolated RNA was reverse transcribed with the High Capacity cDNA Reverse Transcription Kit, so expressed TCRB transcripts were sequenced. Deep immunoSEQ sequencing was applied to naive, central memory and regulatory T cell samples, giving an average of approximately 3.8 million total reads per sample. Sorted cells were lysed in RLT buffer, and RNA was extracted using DNase-treated RNeasy Micro or Mini kits according to cell number. Each cell subset was processed separately to prevent cross-contamination, with patient and healthy donor samples processed together. Using the immunoSEQ multiplex PCR, TCRB sequences were amplified from cDNA into 87-bp fragments spanning the CDR3 region. Sequencing of the amplicons was performed on the Illumina HiSeq platform. As for the original processing: PCR bias was corrected computationally using synthetic template baselines, and reads within Hamming distance 2 were collapsed, with unmergeable singletons discarded. Reads were aligned against IMGT so that V, D and J genes, CDR3 length and insertions or deletions at six rearrangement sites could be assigned. Within each subset, clonotype counts were normalized to sorted cell number, after which true diversity and Gini coefficients were computed with the tcR R package. Repertoire sharing was quantified using the overlap coefficient calculated on TCRB nucleotide sequences. Held by TCRdb, this immuneACCESS table contains in-frame sequences only and omits some clones. Under half of the omission traces to an unresolved V gene where checked; the cause of the rest is unknown. V, J and clone size are taken as reported in that table, and D and trimming were inferred from the DNA itself. In this sample the table shows some 60,000 clones, 59% of which occur a single time. The ten largest clones capture 2.2% of the sample.

This sequence uses TRBV7-2 and TRBJ1-5, and perhaps TRBD1 as D gene, on 5 matching bases. This sequence was found in a woman aged 18-29 years in good health. Sequencing input: Tregs from blood. The cell subset or site label for this specimen denotes: regulatory CD4+ T cells. This receptor carries the CDR3 CASSFQGGQPQHF. Here is the DNA: TGTGCCAGCAGCTTCCAGGGAGGCCAGCCCCAGCATTTT.